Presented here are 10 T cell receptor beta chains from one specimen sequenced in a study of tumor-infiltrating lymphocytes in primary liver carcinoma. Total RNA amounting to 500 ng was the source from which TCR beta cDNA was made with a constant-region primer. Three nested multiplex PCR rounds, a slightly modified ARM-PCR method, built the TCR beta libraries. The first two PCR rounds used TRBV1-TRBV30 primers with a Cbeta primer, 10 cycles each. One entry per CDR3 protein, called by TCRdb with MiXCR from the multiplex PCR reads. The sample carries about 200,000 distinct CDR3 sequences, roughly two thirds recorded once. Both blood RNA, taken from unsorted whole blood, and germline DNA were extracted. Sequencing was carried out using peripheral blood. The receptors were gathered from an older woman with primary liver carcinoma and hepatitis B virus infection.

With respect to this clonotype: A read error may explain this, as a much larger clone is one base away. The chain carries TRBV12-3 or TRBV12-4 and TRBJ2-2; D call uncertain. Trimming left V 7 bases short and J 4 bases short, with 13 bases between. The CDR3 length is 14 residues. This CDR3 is CASTPGRFTGELFF. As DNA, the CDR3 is TGTGCCAGCACCCCAGGACGATTCACCGGGGAGCTGTTTTTT.

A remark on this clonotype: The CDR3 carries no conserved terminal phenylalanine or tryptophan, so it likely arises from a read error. The CDR3 region is CASSLDPGLVGQFL. CDR3 bases: TGTGCTAGCAGCTTAGATCCGGGGCTAGTGGGACAGTTCCTC. This sequence joins TRBV11-2 and TRBJ2-1; D is tentatively TRBD1 or TRBD2 (5 bases each). Germline assignment: CDR1 SGHAT and CDR2 FQNNGV. The CDR3 loop spans 14 amino acids.

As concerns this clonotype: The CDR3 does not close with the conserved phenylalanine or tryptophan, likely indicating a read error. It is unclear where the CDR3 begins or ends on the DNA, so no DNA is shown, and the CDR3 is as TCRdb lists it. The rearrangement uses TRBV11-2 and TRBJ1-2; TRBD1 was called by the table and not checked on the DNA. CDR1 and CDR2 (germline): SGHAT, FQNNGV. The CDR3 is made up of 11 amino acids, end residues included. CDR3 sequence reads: CASSPGYGYIS.

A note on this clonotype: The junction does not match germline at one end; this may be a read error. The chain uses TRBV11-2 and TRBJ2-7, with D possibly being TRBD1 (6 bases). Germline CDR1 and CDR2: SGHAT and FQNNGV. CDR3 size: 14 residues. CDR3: CASSFVGAPYEQYF. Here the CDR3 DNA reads TGTGCCAGCAGCTTTGTGGGGGCCCCCTACGAGCAATACTTC.

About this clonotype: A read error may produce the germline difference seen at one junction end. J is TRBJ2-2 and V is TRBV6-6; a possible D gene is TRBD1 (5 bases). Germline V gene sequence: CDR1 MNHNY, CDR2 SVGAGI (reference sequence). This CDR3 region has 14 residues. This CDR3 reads CASRSRVNIGELFF. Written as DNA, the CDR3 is TGTGCCAGCAGGAGCAGGGTGAACATCGGGGAGCTGTTTTTT.

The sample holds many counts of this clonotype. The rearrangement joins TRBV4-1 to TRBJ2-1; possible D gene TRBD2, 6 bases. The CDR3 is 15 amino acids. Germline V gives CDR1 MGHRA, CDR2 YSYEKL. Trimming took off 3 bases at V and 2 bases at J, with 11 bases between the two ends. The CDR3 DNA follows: TGCGCCAGCAGCCACAGCGGGCTACCCTACAATGAGCAGTTCTTC. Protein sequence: CASSHSGLPYNEQFF.

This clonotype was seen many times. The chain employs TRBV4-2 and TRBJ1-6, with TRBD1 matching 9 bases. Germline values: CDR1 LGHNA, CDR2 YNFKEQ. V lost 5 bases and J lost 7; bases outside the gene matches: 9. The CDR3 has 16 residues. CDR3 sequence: CASSDRGSDRNSPLHF. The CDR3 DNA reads TGTGCCAGCAGCGACAGGGGGTCTGACAGAAATTCACCCCTCCACTTT.

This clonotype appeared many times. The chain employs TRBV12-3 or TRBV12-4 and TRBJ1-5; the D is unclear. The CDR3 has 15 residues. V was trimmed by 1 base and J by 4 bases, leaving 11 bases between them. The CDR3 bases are TGTGCCAGCAGTTTAGGGCAGGCGGCAAATCAGCCCCAGCATTTT. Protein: CASSLGQAANQPQHF.

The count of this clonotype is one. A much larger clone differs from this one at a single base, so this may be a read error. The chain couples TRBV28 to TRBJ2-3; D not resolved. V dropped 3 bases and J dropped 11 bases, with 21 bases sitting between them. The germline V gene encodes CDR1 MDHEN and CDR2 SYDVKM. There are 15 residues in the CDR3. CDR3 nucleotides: TGTGCCAGCAGTTTGGCCGTTCTAGGGCACCAGGTGCAGTATTTT. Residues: CASSLAVLGHQVQYF.

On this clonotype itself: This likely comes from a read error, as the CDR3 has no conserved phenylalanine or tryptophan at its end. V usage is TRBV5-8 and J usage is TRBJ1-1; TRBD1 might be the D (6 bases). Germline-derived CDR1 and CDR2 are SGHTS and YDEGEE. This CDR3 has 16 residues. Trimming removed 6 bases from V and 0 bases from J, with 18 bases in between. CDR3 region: CASTSGNRVLNTEAFS. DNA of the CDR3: TGTGCCAGCACCTCCGGCAACAGGGTTTTGAACACTGAAGCTTTCTCT.